Each of the 2 T cell receptor beta chains below was sequenced from the same sample in a study of CD8+CD57+ T cells in acquired aplastic anemia. The TCR beta profiling, which covered VDJ combination and CDR3 sequence, was carried out using genomic DNA as the template. Using its own MiXCR run on the reads, TCRdb lists one record per CDR3 protein. The sample shows a few hundred thousand distinct CDR3 sequences, 60% to 65% of them seen only once. The sample consisted of sorted CD4+, CD8+, or CD8+CD57+ T cells (not recorded which) from PBMCs. Receptor source: a human donor in good health.

This clonotype was counted ten times or more. The V gene is TRBV25-1, the J gene TRBJ2-5; TRBD1 agrees at 7 bases. V lost 1 base to trimming and J lost 12 bases; unmatched junction nucleotides: 8. Per germline, CDR1 MGHDK and CDR2 SYGVNS. This CDR3 has 13 amino acids. The CDR3 DNA reads as TGTGCCAGCAGTGAATTGGGGCAGGGGGTCGAGTACTTC. Translating it yields CASSELGQGVEYF.

The V call is TRBV29-1, the J call TRBJ1-1, with D unresolved. Germline CDR1 and CDR2: SQVTM and ANQGSEA. The V end was cut by 7 bases, the J end by 3 bases, with 12 bases between. The length of the CDR3 is 12 residues. CDR3 coding DNA: TGCAGCGCTGGGAGGGTCGACACTGAAGCTTTCTTT. It translates to CSAGRVDTEAFF.